What follows are 2 T cell receptor beta chains derived from one specimen sequenced in a study of CD8+ T cells in alopecia areata. cDNA reverse transcribed from extracted RNA served as the sequencing template. This table comes from immunoSEQ multiplex PCR, and its TCRdb copy is limited to in-frame clones, with some not included. The table includes more than 100,000 clones, roughly 54% detected once. Sequencing was performed on CD4+ T cells sorted from blood, taken at week 0. All receptors derive from a human donor with alopecia areata.

About this clone: The identical CDR3 is also encoded by other nucleotide sequences in the sample. This chain links TRBV5-1 with TRBJ2-1, with 11 positions matching TRBD2. Germline values: CDR1 SGHRS, CDR2 YFSETQ. The CDR3 is 15 residues long. V was clipped by 4 bases and J by 3 bases; unmatched bases: 3. The CDR3 protein is CASSLTSGGYNEQFF. The CDR3 DNA sequence: TGCGCCAGCAGCCTAACTAGCGGGGGCTACAATGAGCAGTTCTTC.

The chain has TRBV23-1 and TRBJ2-7, with D perhaps TRBD1 (6 bases). TRBV23-1 is marked as an open reading frame, function uncertain. CDR3 length: 18 residues. Trimming cost V 0 bases and J 2 bases, with 20 bases left between them. The CDR3 nucleotides read TGCGCCAGCAGTCAATCGGGTCACCGGGACACGGGGACCTACGAGCAGTACTTC. It is translated as CASSQSGHRDTGTYEQYF.